The clone carrying this T cell receptor (beta chain) counts as large. What it recognizes is unknown. This specimen belongs to a study of CD8+CD57+ T cells in acquired aplastic anemia. General observations from the study: Found in both controls and patients were some 31 CD8+ CDR3 sequences.

The study profiled TCR beta VDJ and CDR3 using genomic DNA as template. TCRdb redid the calling of the reads with MiXCR, one entry per CDR3 protein. The sample records approximately 80,000 distinct CDR3 sequences, about three quarters being singletons. Patients who underwent sequencing had shown CD8+CD57+ cell expansion by flow cytometry. The V and J ends lost 0 bases and 10 bases, in that order; junction bases with no gene match: 1. Germline CDR1 SGDLS, CDR2 YYNGEE. The CDR3 has 12 amino acids. This chain uses TRBV9 with TRBJ2-1, with 7 nucleotides matching TRBD2. The sequencing sample was made of sorted CD4+, CD8+, or CD8+CD57+ T cells (not recorded which) from PBMCs. The sequence derives from a human donor with aplastic anemia. The CDR3 nucleotides read TGTGCCAGCAGCGTAGGGGGAGGGGAGCAGTTCTTC. This sequence encodes CASSVGGGEQFF.